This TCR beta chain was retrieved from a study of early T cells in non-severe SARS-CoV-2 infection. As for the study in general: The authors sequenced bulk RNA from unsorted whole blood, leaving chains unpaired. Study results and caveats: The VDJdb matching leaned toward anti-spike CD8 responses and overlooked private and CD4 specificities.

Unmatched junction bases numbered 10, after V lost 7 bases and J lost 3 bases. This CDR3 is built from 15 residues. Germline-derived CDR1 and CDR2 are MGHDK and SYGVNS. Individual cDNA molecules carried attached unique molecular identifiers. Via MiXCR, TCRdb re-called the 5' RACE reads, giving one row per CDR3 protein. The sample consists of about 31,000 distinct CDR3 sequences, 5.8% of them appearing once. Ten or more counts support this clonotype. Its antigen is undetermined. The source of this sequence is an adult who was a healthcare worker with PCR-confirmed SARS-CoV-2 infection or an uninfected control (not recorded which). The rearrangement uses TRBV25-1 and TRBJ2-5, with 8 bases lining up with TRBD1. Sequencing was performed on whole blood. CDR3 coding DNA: TGTGCCAGCACCGAAGCCTGGACAGGGAAAGAGACCCAGTACTTC. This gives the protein CASTEAWTGKETQYF.